Sequencing of this T cell receptor beta chain was carried out in a study of regulatory T cells in long-lasting Graves disease. Study-level information: Prior antithyroid drug treatment in newly diagnosed Graves' patients lasted under 3 months. Overall study findings and caveats: Small numbers of samples may have cut accuracy. Persistent disease was characterized by preferential usage of TRBV28, TRBJ1-2 and TRBJ2-5.

Time point here: newly diagnosed GD, antithyroid drugs for less than 3 months. With RNA extracted from PBMCs as input, the TCR library was made. Building of the TCR beta libraries involved iRepertoire HTBI primers and Arm-PCR of CDR3 regions. One entry per CDR3 protein results from TCRdb running MiXCR on the multiplex PCR reads. The top ten clones hold approximately 14% of a sample with a few hundred thousand distinct CDR3 sequences, approximately 20% of them seen once. This clonotype was found many times. Antigen: not known. The V gene's germline CDR1 is SNHLY and CDR2 FYNNEI. The V gene end was trimmed by 4 bases and the J gene end by 5 bases; junction bases not matched to a gene: 6. CDR3 length: 15 amino acids. These data were also reused for a study on T cells in Graves' hyperthyroidism and ophthalmopathy. In that study: HTBI primers were employed in a first-round RT-PCR of the TCR CDR3.

Sequencing was performed on peripheral blood mononuclear cells (PBMCs), taken at new diagnosis, from a patient treated with antithyroid drugs. J is TRBJ2-5 and V is TRBV2, with 11 bases matching TRBD2. This clonotype was sampled from a woman under 40 with Graves disease. This CDR3 is CASSVASGRLETQYF. CDR3 nucleotides: TGTGCCAGCAGTGTTGCTAGCGGGAGGTTGGAGACCCAGTACTTC.